This T cell receptor beta chain stems from a study of T-cell memory formation after mild COVID-19 listed by TCRdb under 2021. For the wider study: Most TCR sequence clusters were specific to one of the two donors. In a couple of donors, T-cell clones that expanded and contracted after mild COVID-19 were followed by sequencing TCRalpha and TCRbeta repertoires longitudinally. Two young, previously healthy adult volunteers made up the cohort, one male and one female. Beyond this particular receptor, the publication reports: The study covered only two mild cases, and larger cohorts including severe cases with pre-infection samples were considered necessary. Contracting CD4+ clones were found mainly in CM and EM memory subsets, while CD8+ clones were enriched in EMRA. SARS-CoV-2 specificity of the second-wave clones peaking on day 37 was not confirmed. Clones contracting from day 15 to 85 had balanced CD4/CD8 phenotypes, while a second wave expanding from day 15 to 37 was biased towards CD4+. Some responding clones were detected in pre-infection memory, suggesting pre-existing cross-reactive memory T cells joined the SARS-CoV-2 response.

The sample was run on an Illumina NovaSeq 6000. TCRalpha and TCRbeta cDNA libraries were built by 5'RACE with constant-segment primers, adding sample barcodes and unique molecular identifiers. RNA was extracted from every sample with Trizol reagent. The libraries were amplified in two PCR steps, and the second step added a second sample barcode and Illumina TruSeq adapters. Sequencing of libraries was performed on an Illumina NovaSeq with 2 x 150 bp paired-end reads. Per the source publication's procedure: With migec v1.2.7, reads were demultiplexed and then collapsed into UMI-guided consensus sequences. Using mixcr v2.1.11, the UMI consensuses were aligned to TRA and TRB V and J templates and assembled into clonotypes. Clonotypes were classified as expanded or contracted when called significant by both edgeR and NoisET, with noise models trained on biological replicates. For edgeR calls, a false discovery rate-adjusted p below 0.01 and a log2 fold-change threshold of 1 were applied. As an exploratory analysis of dynamics, PCA with hierarchical clustering was applied to max-normalized trajectories of the 1000 most abundant clonotypes. Separately sequenced CD4+ and CD8+ repertoires were used to assign the CD4 or CD8 phenotype of responding clones. TCRdb passed the public sequencing reads through fastp at Q25 and MiXCR, retaining productive beta sequences. Records with the same CDR3 protein are collapsed into one entry carrying the most frequent genes and DNA. TCRdb, rather than the study authors, made the V and J calls. A total of some 320,000 distinct CDR3 sequences appear in this sample, approximately 16% of them only once. 20% to 25% of the sample lies in the top ten.

Remarks on this clonotype: There is no known antigen for this receptor. Per-base qualities were not stored, and no clone one base away is much larger.

Ficoll-Paque density gradient centrifugation was used to isolate PBMCs. Sequenced sample: PBMCs or a T cell subset sorted from them (not recorded which). This sequence originates from a man in his late teens or twenties who had mild COVID-19 (a few samples of this study predate the infection). The sample titles of this study are shuffled in the database, so cell type and time point are left out; the donor was told from shared clones.

The CDR3 protein: CASSQDLGIYEQYF. In nucleotides, the sequence is TGTGCCAGCAGCCAAGACCTGGGAATCTACGAGCAGTACTTC. Recombination connected TRBV14 to TRBJ2-7, with the D gene not confidently named. The CDR3 contains 14 residues, cysteine and phenylalanine counted. Just CDR3 DNA is preserved here, 42 bases in frame from base 1. The germline V gene encodes CDR1 SGHDN and CDR2 FVKESK. The germline ends are 9 bases apart after V is trimmed by 0 bases and J by 3 bases.